Listed below are T cell receptor beta chains from one sample, sequenced in a study of T cell responses to AZD1222 COVID-19 vaccine. Using immunoSEQ multiplex PCR, the repertoire was profiled, and TCRdb retains in-frame clones only, with some absent. The sample shows around 92,000 clones, around 86% of them seen only once. This specimen consisted of peripheral blood, obtained on day 0 of AZD1222 vaccination. Receptors were obtained from an adult in good health. The conserved cysteine and the conserved F or W are not part of the CDR3 here.

>TRBV7-2|TRBJ2-3
ASSLIGDPSTDTQY
>TRBV5-1|TRBJ2-3
ASSLGTRASSGTDTQY
>TRBV7-3|TRBJ1-2
ASSATGFYGYT
>TRBV5-1|TRBJ1-1
ASSPDSLANTEAF
>TRBV5-1|TRBJ2-3
ASSLGWDTQY
>TRBV28|TRBJ1-5
ASSSPRDRNQPQH
>TRBV24-1|TRBJ1-3
ATSDSFQLISSSGNTIY
>TRBV19|TRBJ2-2
ASSNTGTLNTGELF
>TRBV28|TRBJ1-1
ASSLGLKGAEAF
>TRBV19|TRBJ2-2
ASSPTGRGWTGELF
>TRBV27|TRBJ2-1
ASSPYQDRGYNEQF
>TRBV5-4|TRBJ2-2
ASSRGRSNTGELF
>TRBV11-2|TRBJ2-2
ASSLGTDGELF
>TRBV2|TRBJ2-7
ASSEALSRVQSYEQY
>TRBV5-4|TRBJ2-3
ASSLQPTDTQY
>TRBV4-1|TRBJ2-2
ASSPRSALAGPGELF
>TRBV19|TRBJ2-1
ASSQSRDPRV
>TRBV6-4|TRBJ2-6
ASSDLGANVLT
>TRBV24-1|TRBJ2-2
ATTRTGGTGELF
>TRBV7-2|TRBJ2-7
ASSLADGGEQY
>TRBV18|TRBJ2-2
ASSPSTGELF
>TRBV7-2|TRBJ2-7
ASSFGWRGGRYEQY
>TRBV30|TRBJ2-5
AWNGDYQETQY
>TRBV7-9|TRBJ1-1
ASSGQGRNTEAF
>TRBV7-2|TRBJ2-1
ASSYRDHYNEQF
>TRBV4-1|TRBJ1-6
ASSQDSGTGGNSPLH
>TRBV9|TRBJ1-2
ASSVLGQGSYGYT
>TRBV6-2/TRBV6-3|TRBJ2-5
ASSYSKGRPQETQY
>TRBV4-1|TRBJ1-2
ASSQRDGGYT
>TRBV28|TRBJ1-5
ASSLSGGDQPQH
>TRBV6-5|TRBJ2-7
ASSVTRNSYEQY
>TRBV5-1|TRBJ1-6
ASSPGDNSPLH
>TRBV28|TRBJ2-1
ASSQTSGSVNEQF
>TRBV28|TRBJ2-7
ASHEPGDYEQY
>TRBV19|TRBJ1-1
ASSNRANTEAF
>TRBV30|TRBJ2-7
AWSVSGYEQY
>TRBV7-2|TRBJ2-1
ASSLLRVAYNEQF
>TRBV10-2|TRBJ1-4
ASSEPFEAATNEKLF
>TRBV18|TRBJ1-4
ASSHGQGDEKLF
>TRBV3-1/TRBV3-2|TRBJ2-7
ASSQDGVVGV
>TRBV7-3|TRBJ2-1
ASSPSGPYNEQF
>TRBV5-1|TRBJ1-3
ASSPKPGTEYGNTIY
>TRBV30|TRBJ2-7
AWISRDRASYEQY
>TRBV19|TRBJ1-3
ATSSQGRNTIY
>TRBV7-8|TRBJ1-1
ASSFAGTEAF
>TRBV19|TRBJ1-1
ASSPLDRGKAF